The 18 T cell receptor beta chains below were found in one sample sequenced in a study of blood T cell repertoires in COVID-19. The table came from immunoSEQ multiplex PCR; TCRdb's copy has only in-frame clones and leaves some out. The sample has around 140,000 clones; around 84% are singletons. Input material: PBMCs or T cells enriched from blood (not recorded which). These receptors originate from a man between 35 and 55 years old with acute COVID-19.

This chain links TRBV6-4 with TRBJ2-3; TRBD2 might be the D (7 bases). This CDR3 is 11 amino acids long. Germline CDR1 and CDR2: MRHNA and SNTAGT. CDR3 nucleotide sequence: TGTGCTAGGGGGGGTGGAGATACGCAGTATTTT. Protein: CARGGGDTQYF.

There are a few counts of this clone. The rearrangement joins TRBV5-5 to TRBJ2-1, with TRBD2 identical over 13 bases. Trimming cost V 4 bases and J 3 bases; bases outside gene matches: 7. Looked up from germline, CDR1 is SGHKS and CDR2 is YYEKEE (reference sequence). The CDR3 runs 17 residues. This CDR3 is CASSRTGTSGDYNEQFF. CDR3 coding DNA: TGTGCCAGCAGCCGAACCGGGACTAGCGGGGACTACAATGAGCAGTTCTTC.

The chain recombines TRBV19 with TRBJ1-1; no definite D call. The CDR3 extends over 13 amino acids. The germline CDR1 and CDR2 sequences are LNHDA and SQIVND (reference sequence). The V gene lost 5 bases and the J gene lost 1 base, with 8 bases spanning the gap. In DNA, the CDR3 is TGTGCCAGTAGTCCTTTTTCGAACACTGAAGCTTTCTTT. Residues: CASSPFSNTEAFF.

The genes are TRBV7-9 and TRBJ1-4; no clear D gene. The V end lost 5 bases, the J end lost 8 bases, and 6 bases lay between the germline ends. The CDR3 covers 11 residues. Germline loops: CDR1 SEHNR, CDR2 FQNEAQ (reference sequence). CDR3 nucleotides: TGTGCCAGCAGCACGGGGGAAAAACTGTTTTTT. Protein product: CASSTGEKLFF.

This chain links TRBV18 with TRBJ2-6, with D maybe TRBD1 (5 bases). This CDR3 comprises 16 residues. Trimming pared 2 bases from V and 0 bases from J, leaving 8 bases between. Germline values: CDR1 KGHSH, CDR2 LQKENI. The CDR3 spells CASSPGQGSGANVLTF. CDR3 DNA sequence: TGTGCCAGCTCACCAGGGCAGGGCTCTGGGGCCAACGTCCTGACTTTC.

The chain is built from TRBV2 and TRBJ1-6; 7 bases line up with TRBD1. Per the germline V gene, CDR1 is SNHLY and CDR2 is FYNNEI. The CDR3 consists of 15 residues. V was pared by 6 bases and J by 8 bases, with 10 bases of the junction left unmatched. The CDR3 DNA sequence: TGTGCCAGCAGCCCAGGGGGGCCAGGTTATTCACCCCTCCACTTT. It codes for CASSPGGPGYSPLHF.

This chain connects TRBV7-8 to TRBJ1-3; D remains ambiguous. The CDR3 totals 14 residues. V was pared by 5 bases and J by 4 bases, with 12 bases between. Germline V gene sequence: CDR1 SGHVS, CDR2 FQNEAQ. The CDR3 sequence is CASSRWEAGNTIYF. The CDR3 bases are TGTGCCAGCAGCCGGTGGGAGGCCGGAAACACCATATATTTT.

V is TRBV27 and J is TRBJ2-3; D perhaps matches TRBD1 (6 bases). Germline CDR1 is MNHEY and CDR2 is SMNVEV (reference sequence). The V end lost 5 bases, the J end lost 4 bases, and 19 bases lay between the germline ends. The CDR3 is made up of 16 amino acids. The CDR3 reads CASSPLGQTAPDTQYF. The CDR3 nucleotides are TGTGCCAGCAGTCCCCTCGGACAGACGGCGCCAGATACGCAGTATTTT.

This rearrangement joins TRBV7-9 to TRBJ2-1, with TRBD1 matching over 7 bases. The junction had 7 bases not matched to a gene; V was cut back by 5 bases and J by 3 bases. In germline, CDR1 is SEHNR, CDR2 FQNEAQ (reference sequence). The CDR3 runs 15 residues. CDR3 in amino acids: CASSRRDRDYNEQFF. The CDR3 nucleotides are TGTGCCAGCAGCCGCCGGGACAGAGACTACAATGAGCAGTTCTTC.

This clone was detected only once. The gene calls are TRBV28 and TRBJ2-7, with 9 bases matching TRBD2. Germline-derived CDR1 and CDR2 are MDHEN and SYDVKM. The CDR3 runs to 16 residues. The V segment lost 4 bases and the J segment 3 bases; nucleotides outside the gene matches: 10. The CDR3 bases are TGTGCCAGCAGTTCCCCGGGGCGGGAGGGTCTCTACGAGCAGTACTTC. Its protein product is CASSSPGREGLYEQYF.

This clone occurred a few times. The rearrangement joins TRBV12-3 or TRBV12-4 to TRBJ2-7; D unresolved. CDR3 length equals 12 residues. V dropped 1 base and J dropped 2 bases, with 3 bases sitting between them. The CDR3 region is CASSLDTYEQYF. CDR3 coding DNA: TGTGCCAGCAGTTTAGACACCTACGAGCAGTACTTC.

The chain is built from TRBV30 and TRBJ1-5; D unresolved. Trimming removed 0 bases at V and 2 bases at J, with 11 bases between. Germline V gives CDR1 GTSNPN, CDR2 SVGIG (reference sequence). The CDR3 contains 15 residues. In DNA, the CDR3 is TGTGCCTGGAGTGTACCCGGGATCGGCAATCAGCCCCAGCATTTT. Encoded protein: CAWSVPGIGNQPQHF. Drawing the rest from reference TRBV30 and TRBJ1-5, the complete variable domain is SQTIHQWPATLVQPVGSPLSLECTVEGTSNPNLYWYRQAAGRGLQLLFYSVGIGQISSEVPQNLSASRPQDRQFILSSKKLLLSDSGFYLCAWSVPGIGNQPQHFGDGTRLSIL.

This clone occurred once. Lacking the conserved final phenylalanine or tryptophan, this CDR3 likely reflects a read error. Because the CDR3's place on the DNA is in doubt, the DNA is left out and the CDR3 is given as listed by TCRdb. The chain carries TRBV11-3 and TRBJ1-2. The CDR3 contains 11 residues when both ends are counted. Germline assignment: CDR1 SGHNT and CDR2 YENEEA. The CDR3 loop reads CASSYRELRKV.

This chain joins TRBV19 and TRBJ1-3; D remains ambiguous. Germline V CDR1 and CDR2: LNHDA, SQIVND (reference sequence). This CDR3 is built from 12 residues. V lost 3 bases and J 4 bases, leaving 4 bases between the germline ends. CDR3 sequence (DNA): TGTGCCAGTAGTATGGCAGGAAACACCATATATTTT. Amino acid sequence: CASSMAGNTIYF.

This chain joins TRBV6-5 and TRBJ2-1, with D possibly matching TRBD1 (6 bases). The CDR3 extends over 13 amino acids. Per the germline V gene, CDR1 is MNHEY and CDR2 is SVGAGI. V dropped 7 bases and J dropped 6 bases, with 13 bases sitting between them. CDR3 DNA: TGTGCCAGCAAGCAGGGGATGAGCAATGAGCAGTTCTTC. It translates to CASKQGMSNEQFF.

The chain has TRBV4-1 and TRBJ2-5; the match to TRBD2 covers 9 bases. Germline V gene data show CDR1 as MGHRA and CDR2 as YSYEKL. There are 16 residues in the CDR3. V was clipped by 4 bases and J by 3 bases; unmatched bases: 9. The CDR3 sequence: CASSRGVAGVKETQYF. In DNA, the CDR3 is TGCGCCAGCAGCCGGGGAGTAGCGGGGGTTAAAGAGACCCAGTACTTC.

The chain recombines TRBV19 with TRBJ1-6; weak D call: TRBD1 (5 bases). V lost 3 bases, J lost 8 bases, and 14 bases lay in between. Germline CDR1 is LNHDA and CDR2 is SQIVND (reference sequence). CDR3 length equals 15 residues. CDR3 sequence reads: CASSIGDWGYSPLHF. CDR3 coding DNA: TGTGCCAGTAGTATTGGGGACTGGGGGTATTCACCCCTCCACTTT. Complete variable domain (other parts from reference TRBV19 and TRBJ1-6): DGGITQSPKYLFRKEGQNVTLSCEQNLNHDAMYWYRQDPGQGLRLIYYSQIVNDFQKGDIAEGYSVSREKKESFPLTVTSAQKNPTAFYLCASSIGDWGYSPLHFGNGTRLTVT.

The J gene is TRBJ1-5, the V gene TRBV5-1; D is ambiguous. CDR1 is SGHRS, CDR2 YFSETQ, per germline. Trimming cost V 4 bases and J 9 bases, with 17 bases left between them. The CDR3 is 14 amino acids. Written as DNA, the CDR3 is TGCGCCAGCAGCCCGGACGGCGGCGGGAGGCCCCAGCATTTT. The encoded protein is CASSPDGGGRPQHF.